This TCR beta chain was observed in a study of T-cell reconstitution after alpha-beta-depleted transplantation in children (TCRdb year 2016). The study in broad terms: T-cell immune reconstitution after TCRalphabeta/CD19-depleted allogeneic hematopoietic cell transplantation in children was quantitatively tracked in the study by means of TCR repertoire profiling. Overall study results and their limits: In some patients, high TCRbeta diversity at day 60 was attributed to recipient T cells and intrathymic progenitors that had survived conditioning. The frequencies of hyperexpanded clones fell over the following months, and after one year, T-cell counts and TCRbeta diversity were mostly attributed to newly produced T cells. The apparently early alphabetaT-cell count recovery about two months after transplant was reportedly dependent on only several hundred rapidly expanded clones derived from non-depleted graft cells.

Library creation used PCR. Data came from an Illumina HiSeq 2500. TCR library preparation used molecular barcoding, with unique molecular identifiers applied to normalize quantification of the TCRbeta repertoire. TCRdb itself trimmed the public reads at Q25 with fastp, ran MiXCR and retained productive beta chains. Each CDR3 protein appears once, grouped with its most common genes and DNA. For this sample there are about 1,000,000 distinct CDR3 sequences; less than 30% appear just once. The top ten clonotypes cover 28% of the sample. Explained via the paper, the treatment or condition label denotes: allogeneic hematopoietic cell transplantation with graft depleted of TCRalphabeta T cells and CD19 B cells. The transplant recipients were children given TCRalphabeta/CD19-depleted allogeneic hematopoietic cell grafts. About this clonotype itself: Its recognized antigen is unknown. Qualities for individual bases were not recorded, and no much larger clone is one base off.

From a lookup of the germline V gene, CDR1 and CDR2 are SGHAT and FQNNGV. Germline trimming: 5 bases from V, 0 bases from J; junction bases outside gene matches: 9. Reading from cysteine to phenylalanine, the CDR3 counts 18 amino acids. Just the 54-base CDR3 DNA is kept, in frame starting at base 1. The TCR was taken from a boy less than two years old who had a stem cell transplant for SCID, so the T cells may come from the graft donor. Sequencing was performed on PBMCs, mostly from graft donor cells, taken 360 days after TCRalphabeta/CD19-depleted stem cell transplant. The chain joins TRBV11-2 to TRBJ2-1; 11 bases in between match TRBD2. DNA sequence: TGTGCCAGCAGCCGTGGGACTAGCGGCCTCGGCTCCTACAATGAGCAGTTCTTC. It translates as CASSRGTSGLGSYNEQFF.